A single T cell receptor beta chain is shown here with its context. Its antigen remains unidentified. No per-base quality is available; no much larger clone lies one base away. The sample comes from a study of shared clonotypes between healthy human individuals (dated by TCRdb to about 2020). Broadly, across the study: Three men and two women, aged 18 to 49 years, made up the cohort. For each donor, three plates each were used for CD4 naive and CD4 memory, two plates were used for CD8 naive, and one plate was used for CD8 memory. Blood TCR repertoires of roughly 5 healthy adults were deeply sequenced to estimate repertoire size and the extent of clonotype sharing between individuals. To increase sequencing depth and limit assay-specific biases, TCR repertoire library preparation and sequencing were carried out by different laboratories using diverse techniques. Per donor, leukapheresis produced somewhere between about 0.8 and 9 billion PBMCs.

The CDR1 and CDR2 encoded by the germline V gene are SGHRS and YFSETQ. The CDR3, from cysteine to phenylalanine, totals 16 residues. Solely the CDR3 DNA is kept, with 48 bases framed from the first base. Between the V and J ends, shortened by 0 bases and 2 bases respectively, the junction contains 14 bases. Healthy HIV-negative adults with no recently reported acute infections or vaccinations were included as donors. All donors were Caucasian adults living in Nashville, Tennessee, USA. CD4+ T cells were enriched by magnetic negative selection; naive cells were then positively selected on CD45RA, and the negative fraction formed the memory subset. Blood was collected by leukapheresis, and PBMCs were isolated by Ficoll-Histopaque density gradient centrifugation and then cryopreserved in liquid nitrogen vapor phase. Purity and quantity of every magnetically sorted T cell population were checked by analytical flow cytometry. Genomic DNA was isolated from each sorted fraction and quantified by UV absorbance on a Nanodrop 2000c.

Study-wide findings and limitations: When four donors were compared, the shared fraction of clonotypes was about 5.5% for naive CD4, roughly 3.3% for naive CD8, more than 2% for memory CD4, and less than 0.45% for memory CD8. Estimated clonotype richness was generally larger for naive than for memory subsets. Sampling was limited to blood, and TCR repertoires in tissue likely differ from TCR repertoires in blood. Pairwise subsampling led to the expectation that sequencing depth would affect the degree of clonotype sharing among donors. The genetic and exposure-history diversity represented was limited by the small number of donors. Compared with non-shared clonotypes, the clonotypes found in all four sorted-subset donors had higher generation probabilities. Even with the large sequencing depth, rarefaction of the sorted-subset datasets indicated that sequencing was incomplete.

Using the deep immunoSEQ assay, multiplex PCR amplified TCR CDR3 regions from genomic DNA. Extracted genomic DNA from each cell subset was distributed evenly across all wells of several immunoSEQ 96-well plates, and each plate was treated as a replicate. For sorted subsets, each replicate PCR was loaded with 200 to 250 ng genomic DNA, equivalent to 30,000 or so T cell genomes. The purified libraries were quantified using a Qubit 3.0 fluorometer, sized with a Bioanalyzer 2100, and then quantified again using the KAPA Library Quantification kit. Every immunoSEQ 96-well plate was sequenced on a dedicated single-read 150-cycle Illumina NextSeq 550 flow cell. For the original study's pipeline: Because the immunoSEQ output held only junctional sequences and lacked quality scores, the filtering could not match the filtering applied to full-length reads. To assign V/J genes and CDR3, sequences were annotated using PyIR, a Python wrapper for IgBLAST v1.9, with IMGT germline references. Reads were removed for weak V/J assignments (E-value above 1e-6), missing CDR3, stop codons, out-of-frame junctions, or ambiguous translated residues. V3J clonotypes were defined as sequences sharing an identical inferred V gene, J gene, and CDR3 amino acid sequence. Percentage overlap between repertoires was calculated by dividing the number of shared unique clonotypes by the size of the smaller repertoire. Richness of each repertoire was evaluated using RTK rarefaction, the Chao1 estimator, and Recon v2.1 estimates of unobserved clonotypes. Generation probabilities were computed with OLGA for all TCRbeta clonotypes obtained by the gDNA method from several donors. The clones in this table, taken by TCRdb from immuneACCESS, are in-frame only. Not every clone is retained; where verified, under half of the shortfall comes from an unresolved V gene, and the cause of the rest is unknown. That table supplies the V and J calls and clone size; D and trimming were determined from the DNA. A total of millions of clones appear in this sample, roughly 92% of them only once. Roughly 0.13% of the sample lies in the top ten.

The source is a man between 18 and 29 years old in good health. The chain was built from TRBV5-1 and TRBJ1-1; the D segment cannot be called with confidence. The sequencing input was naive CD4+ T cells sorted from blood. This sample's cell subset or site label indicates: CD45RA+ positively selected. In nucleotide form, the sequence is TGCGCCAGCAGCTTGGGTATGGGTGCAGCCAACACTGAAGCTTTCTTT. Translated, it gives CASSLGMGAANTEAFF.